These 18 T cell receptor beta chains originate from one sample sequenced in a study of shared clonotypes between healthy human individuals. Method: immunoSEQ multiplex PCR; TCRdb's copy keeps in-frame clones and lacks some. The sample includes roughly 2,000,000 clones, approximately 94% of them seen just once. Positive CCR7 selection of CD45RO-negative cells yielded the naive CD8 cells, and terminally differentiated effector memory CD45RA+ cells were excluded. The specimen sequenced was naive CD8+ T cells sorted from blood. These receptors all stem from a man aged 18 to 30 in good health.

The chain has TRBV15 and TRBJ2-7; 11 bases match TRBD1. This CDR3 spans 15 amino acids. J gave up 5 bases and V 3 bases, and 6 bases lay outside the gene matches. Germline CDR1 is LNHNV and CDR2 is YYDKDF (reference sequence). The CDR3 loop reads CATSRDRGRLDEQYF. In nucleotides, the CDR3 is TGTGCCACCAGCAGGGACAGGGGGCGCCTGGACGAGCAGTACTTC.

The chain recombines TRBV25-1 with TRBJ2-5, with TRBD1 matching over 10 bases. CDR1 is MGHDK, CDR2 SYGVNS, per germline. The CDR3 loop spans 17 amino acids. Trimming cost V 3 bases and J 5 bases; bases outside gene matches: 12. The CDR3 sequence is CASSDSWTGGLMETQYF. CDR3 DNA sequence: TGTGCCAGCAGTGACTCGTGGACAGGGGGTTTAATGGAGACCCAGTACTTC. Full variable domain (rest looked up from reference TRBV25-1 and TRBJ2-5): EADIYQTPRYLVIGTGKKITLECSQTMGHDKMYWYQQDPGMELHLIHYSYGVNSTEKGDLSSESTVSRIRTEHFPLTLESARPSHTSQYLCASSDSWTGGLMETQYFGPGTRLLVL.

The CDR3 DNA is TGCGCCAGCAGCAACCTACTAGCGGGAGATACAGATACGCAGTATTTT. It is translated as CASSNLLAGDTDTQYF. The rearrangement links TRBV4-1 to TRBJ2-3, with TRBD2 matching 11 bases. Germline lookup yields CDR1 MGHRA and CDR2 YSYEKL. The CDR3 extends over 16 amino acids. Trimming took 5 bases from V and 3 from J; bases not matched to a gene: 7.

The genes are TRBV6-6 and TRBJ1-2; D not certain. The V and J ends lost 0 bases and 1 base respectively, with 12 bases between them. In germline, CDR1 is MNHNY, CDR2 SVGAGI (reference sequence). The CDR3 consists of 16 residues. In DNA, the CDR3 is TGTGCCAGCAGTTACTCCGCAGCCCCACATAACTATGGCTACACCTTC. Its translation is CASSYSAAPHNYGYTF.

CDR3 amino acids: CASSQGQANTEAFF. CDR3 coding DNA: TGCGCCAGCAGCCAAGGACAGGCGAACACTGAAGCTTTCTTT. The chain is built from TRBV5-1 and TRBJ1-1; TRBD1 matches 7 bases. The J segment lost 1 base and the V segment lost 4 bases, leaving 4 bases of the junction unmatched. Germline V lookup: CDR1 SGHRS, CDR2 YFSETQ. CDR3 size: 14 residues.

This clone appeared a few times. This chain connects TRBV5-1 to TRBJ2-3; D is undetermined. The CDR3 contains 11 residues. V lost 1 base to trimming and J lost 5 bases, with 2 bases between them. CDR1 and CDR2 from the germline V gene are SGHRS and YFSETQ. In DNA form, the CDR3 reads TGCGCCAGCAGCTTGCAAGATACGCAGTATTTT. Amino acids: CASSLQDTQYF.

This chain uses TRBV7-6 with TRBJ2-1; D not resolved. V lost 2 bases and J lost 4, with 12 bases in between. The CDR3 is made up of 15 amino acids. Germline V gene data show CDR1 as SGHVS and CDR2 as FNYEAQ. The CDR3 DNA follows: TGTGCCAGCAGCTTACCGCCGGACGGATACAATGAGCAGTTCTTC. Translated: CASSLPPDGYNEQFF.

V is TRBV4-1 and J is TRBJ2-7; TRBD1 matches at 7 bases. Trimming removed 0 bases from V and 3 bases from J; junction bases left unmatched: 11. The CDR3 loop spans 17 amino acids. Germline V gives CDR1 MGHRA, CDR2 YSYEKL. The CDR3 sequence is CASSQDWQGDTFYEQYF. The CDR3 DNA reads as TGCGCCAGCAGCCAAGATTGGCAGGGGGACACGTTCTACGAGCAGTACTTC.

For this clone: Other nucleotide sequences from this sample produce the same CDR3. The chain links TRBV4-1 to TRBJ2-7; TRBD1 is a possible D gene (6 bases). CDR3 size: 14 residues. V was pared by 1 base and J by 3 bases, with 10 bases between. Looked up from germline, CDR1 is MGHRA and CDR2 is YSYEKL. In nucleotides, the CDR3 is TGCGCCAGCAGCCAAGTTCACAGGGACTACGAGCAGTACTTC. This sequence encodes CASSQVHRDYEQYF.

This CDR3 reads CASSQASQPYNSPLHF. The DNA for the CDR3 is TGCGCCAGCAGCCAAGCGAGCCAGCCTTATAATTCACCCCTCCACTTT. This chain joins TRBV4-1 and TRBJ1-6; D uncertain. Trimming cost V 1 base and J 4 bases, with 11 bases left between them. Per germline, CDR1 MGHRA and CDR2 YSYEKL. This CDR3 has 16 amino acids.

The V call is TRBV28, the J call TRBJ2-3; D remains unclear. The CDR3 is made up of 12 amino acids. Trimming pared 4 bases from V and 0 bases from J, leaving 2 bases between. The germline CDR1 and CDR2 sequences are MDHEN and SYDVKM. Here the CDR3 DNA reads TGTGCCAGCAGTTACAGCACAGATACGCAGTATTTT. Protein sequence: CASSYSTDTQYF. The variable domain in full, with the rest retrieved from reference TRBV28 and TRBJ2-3, is DVKVTQSSRYLVKRTGEKVFLECVQDMDHENMFWYRQDPGLGLRLIYFSYDVKMKEKGDIPEGYSVSREKKERFSLILESASTNQTSMYLCASSYSTDTQYFGPGTRLTVL.

The J gene is TRBJ1-2, the V gene TRBV7-9; weak D call: TRBD1 (5 bases). Trimming pared 0 bases from V and 3 bases from J, leaving 8 bases between. The CDR3 covers 14 residues. Germline V gene sequence: CDR1 SEHNR, CDR2 FQNEAQ (reference sequence). The CDR3 DNA follows: TGTGCCAGCAGCTTAGCAGGGGACGACTATGGCTACACCTTC. Translated, it gives CASSLAGDDYGYTF.

The chain links TRBV5-1 to TRBJ2-7; 9 bases match TRBD1. This CDR3 is built from 15 residues. CDR1 SGHRS and CDR2 YFSETQ come from the germline V gene. The junction had 10 bases not matched to a gene; V was cut back by 4 bases and J by 5 bases. CDR3 region: CASSQPGTGIDEQYF. Here the CDR3 DNA reads TGCGCCAGCAGCCAGCCGGGGACAGGGATCGACGAGCAGTACTTC.

V is TRBV6-5 and J is TRBJ2-7; perhaps D is TRBD1 or TRBD2 (5 bases each). The ends were cut back, 0 bases at V and 2 bases at J, with 14 bases in the middle. The germline gives CDR1 MNHEY, CDR2 SVGAGI. The CDR3 loop spans 16 amino acids. The CDR3 coding sequence is TGTGCCAGCAGTTACTCGGTGGGGACGGCCGCCTACGAGCAGTACTTC. Protein: CASSYSVGTAAYEQYF.

This rearrangement joins TRBV4-3 to TRBJ1-1, with D tentatively TRBD1 (5 bases). This CDR3 is built from 16 residues. CDR1 and CDR2 (germline): LGHNA, YSLEER. Trimming took 4 bases from V and 1 from J, leaving 16 bases between them. DNA of the CDR3: TGCGCCAGCAGCCGCACGTGGGGGGGACCGAACACTGAAGCTTTCTTT. This translates into CASSRTWGGPNTEAFF.

This clone appeared once. The CDR3 sequence: CASSSYGGSSYEQYF. The CDR3 DNA sequence: TGTGCCAGCAGTTCTTACGGAGGGAGCTCCTACGAGCAGTACTTC. The rearrangement links TRBV6-5 to TRBJ2-7, with a weak D call TRBD2 (6 bases). Germline-derived CDR1 and CDR2 are MNHEY and SVGAGI. The CDR3 spans 15 residues. Trimming took off 4 bases at V and 0 bases at J, with 13 bases between the two ends.

The chain has TRBV11-2 and TRBJ1-5; D gene unclear. The V gene's germline CDR1 is SGHAT and CDR2 FQNNGV. This CDR3 spans 17 amino acids. Trimming stripped 0 bases from V and 0 bases from J, with 12 bases between. In nucleotides, the CDR3 is TGTGCCAGCAGCTTAGATGCATTGACACTTAGCAATCAGCCCCAGCATTTT. This encodes CASSLDALTLSNQPQHF.

The chain recombines TRBV5-8 with TRBJ1-5; 9 bases map to TRBD1. V lost 4 bases and J lost 0; bases outside the gene matches: 11. This CDR3 has 18 amino acids. The germline V gene has CDR1 SGHTS and CDR2 YDEGEE. CDR3 nucleotide sequence: TGTGCCAGCAGCATAGGACAGGGGACCCTTTATAGCAATCAGCCCCAGCATTTT. Translated: CASSIGQGTLYSNQPQHF.